This T cell receptor beta chain was identified during a study of blood T cells in healthy people across ages. This clonotype was counted a single time. A sample-barcoded 5' primer and a J-beta primer mix were used in a second PCR of about 7 to 12 cycles. Researchers report that each sample yielded at least 3 million CDR3-containing paired-end reads. TCRdb passed the 5' RACE reads through MiXCR, listing each CDR3 protein once. The sample has 600,000 to 800,000 distinct CDR3 sequences, roughly half seen once. The CDR3 totals 14 residues. The germline V gene has CDR1 SGHRS and CDR2 YFSETQ. Russia was home to the donors, healthy Caucasian individuals aged roughly 6 to 90.

The source is a woman aged 80 or over in good health. Sequencing was performed on blood. The chain couples TRBV5-1 to TRBJ2-4; D is possibly TRBD1 (6 bases). The last part of the DNA fits TRBJ2-7 better; the J call may be wrong. In DNA, the CDR3 is TGCGCCAGCAGCTTGGACAGGGCTGGGTACGAGCAGTACTTC. Protein sequence: CASSLDRAGYEQYF.